Listed here are 8 T cell receptor beta chains from one sample, sequenced in a study of blood T cell repertoires in COVID-19. Some clones are missing from TCRdb's copy, which holds only in-frame ones; the method was immunoSEQ multiplex PCR. The repertoire holds around 300,000 clones, with about nine tenths as singletons. The source material was peripheral blood. The receptors derive from a woman aged 25 to 39 with active or convalescent COVID-19.

The chain is built from TRBV7-3 and TRBJ1-1; no clear D gene. Trimming shortened V by 2 bases and J by 3 bases, and 7 bases separated the two germline ends. The V gene's germline CDR1 is SGHTA and CDR2 FQGTGA. The CDR3 consists of 13 residues. CDR3 loop: CASSLESHTEAFF. In DNA form, the CDR3 reads TGTGCCAGCAGCTTAGAGTCTCACACTGAAGCTTTCTTT.

A few counts support this clone. The CDR3 bases are TGCGCCAGCAGTGGGGGACAGGGTTCCACTGAAGCTTTCTTT. Its protein is CASSGGQGSTEAFF. The J gene is TRBJ1-1, the V gene TRBV10-2; 9 nucleotides match TRBD1. This CDR3 has 14 amino acids. CDR1 and CDR2 (germline): WSHSY, SAAADI. The junction had 4 bases not matched to a gene; V was cut back by 4 bases and J by 4 bases.

This chain connects TRBV7-3 to TRBJ2-3; 8 bases agree with TRBD2. CDR1 SGHTA and CDR2 FQGTGA come from the germline V gene. The CDR3 spans 13 residues. The V and J ends lost 7 bases and 6 bases, in that order; junction bases with no gene match: 6. CDR3 sequence: CASKRGGSDTQYF. The CDR3 DNA reads as TGTGCCAGCAAACGGGGGGGATCGGATACGCAGTATTTT.

The chain carries TRBV9 and TRBJ1-2, with 7 bases lining up with TRBD1. The CDR3 extends over 16 amino acids. Germline values: CDR1 SGDLS, CDR2 YYNGEE. The V gene end was trimmed by 4 bases and the J gene end by 2 bases; junction bases not matched to a gene: 11. The DNA for the CDR3 is TGTGCCAGCAGCACTCCCGAGGGGGGACAGAACTATGGCTACACCTTC. Its protein is CASSTPEGGQNYGYTF. The full variable domain, with the rest looked up from reference TRBV9 and TRBJ1-2, is DSGVTQTPKHLITATGQRVTLRCSPRSGDLSVYWYQQSLDQGLQFLIQYYNGEERAKGNILERFSAQQFPDLHSELNLSSLELGDSALYFCASSTPEGGQNYGYTFGSGTRLTVV.

The V and J genes are TRBV6-1 and TRBJ2-7, with a possible D match to TRBD2 (6 bases). Germline CDR1 and CDR2: MNHNS and SASEGT. V was trimmed by 0 bases and J by 3 bases, leaving 9 bases between them. The CDR3 contains 14 residues. Here the CDR3 DNA reads TGTGCCAGCAGTGAAGCGTGGCGGGACTACGAGCAGTACTTC. This codes for CASSEAWRDYEQYF.

This clone showed up just a few times. The chain has TRBV24-1 and TRBJ2-7, with TRBD1 matching 11 bases. Germline values: CDR1 KGHDR, CDR2 SFDVKD. CDR3 size: 18 residues. The V segment lost 4 bases and the J segment 3 bases; nucleotides outside the gene matches: 13. The CDR3 DNA reads TGTGCCACCAGTGACTCAGGCCGGGCCGGGACAGGGGGCTACGAGCAGTACTTC. Translated, it gives CATSDSGRAGTGGYEQYF.

This clone was seen a single time. The chain is built from TRBV6-1 and TRBJ2-2; no definite D call. Germline assignment: CDR1 MNHNS and CDR2 SASEGT. This CDR3 is built from 12 residues. Trimming left V 5 bases short and J 6 bases short, with 7 bases between. The CDR3, as DNA: TGTGCCAGCAGTACAGTCCCCGGGGAGCTGTTTTTT. This translates into CASSTVPGELFF.

The chain has TRBV6-6 and TRBJ2-5, with TRBD1 matching 9 bases. The CDR3 is 14 residues long. Germline V CDR1 and CDR2: MNHNY, SVGAGI (reference sequence). J was trimmed by 4 bases and V by 7 bases; bases with no gene match: 7. The CDR3 region is CASIGDRVGETQYF. In DNA form, the CDR3 reads TGTGCCAGCATTGGGGACAGGGTGGGAGAGACCCAGTACTTC.